Detailed here is one T cell receptor (beta chain). Original processing methods: Scientists estimated how many nucleated cells there were by amplifying reference gene primers. Clones were sequenced by immunoSEQ multiplex PCR, and TCRdb holds only the in-frame ones, with some missing. The V and J calls and the clone size are those of that table, but D and trimming were determined from the DNA. This sample yields about 310,000 clones, of which roughly 87% are seen a single time; 1% belongs to the top ten. This record comes from a study of blood T cell repertoires in COVID-19. Overall study context: Both acute and convalescent COVID-19 samples were obtained from the United States, Italy and Spain. Sources were T cells, B-cell-depleted T cells, or PBMCs; the material itself was cDNA or gDNA.

The sample was peripheral blood. This TCR derives from a man in his fifties with active or convalescent COVID-19.

CDR3 sequence reads: CASSIDTVYGYTF. The CDR3 DNA follows: TGTGCCAGTAGTATAGATACAGTCTATGGCTACACCTTC. The genes are TRBV19 and TRBJ1-2, with unresolved D. V was trimmed by 0 bases and J by 4 bases, leaving 6 bases between them. The CDR3 is 13 residues long. Germline loops: CDR1 LNHDA, CDR2 SQIVND (reference sequence).